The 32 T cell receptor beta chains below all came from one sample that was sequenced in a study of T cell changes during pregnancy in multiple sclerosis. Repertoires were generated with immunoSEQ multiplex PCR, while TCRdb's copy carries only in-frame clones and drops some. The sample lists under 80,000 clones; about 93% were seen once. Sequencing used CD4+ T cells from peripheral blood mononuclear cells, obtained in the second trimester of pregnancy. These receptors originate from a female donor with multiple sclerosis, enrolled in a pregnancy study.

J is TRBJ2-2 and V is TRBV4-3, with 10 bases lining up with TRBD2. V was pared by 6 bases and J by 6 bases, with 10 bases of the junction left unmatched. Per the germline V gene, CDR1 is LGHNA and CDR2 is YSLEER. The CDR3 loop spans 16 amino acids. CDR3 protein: CASRLSAGGQSGELFF. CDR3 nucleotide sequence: TGCGCCAGCAGACTGTCAGCGGGGGGGCAATCCGGGGAGCTGTTTTTT.

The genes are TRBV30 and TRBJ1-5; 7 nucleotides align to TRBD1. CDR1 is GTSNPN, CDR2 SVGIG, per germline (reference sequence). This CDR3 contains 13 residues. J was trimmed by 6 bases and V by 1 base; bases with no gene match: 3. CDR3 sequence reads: CAWSAGGAQPQHF. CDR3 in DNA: TGTGCCTGGAGTGCAGGGGGTGCTCAGCCCCAGCATTTT.

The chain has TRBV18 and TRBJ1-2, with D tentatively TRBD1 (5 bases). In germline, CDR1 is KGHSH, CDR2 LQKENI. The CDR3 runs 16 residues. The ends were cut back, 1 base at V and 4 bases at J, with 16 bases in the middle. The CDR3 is CASSPRVEAQAYGYTF. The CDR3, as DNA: TGTGCCAGCTCACCACGAGTCGAGGCACAGGCCTATGGCTACACCTTC.

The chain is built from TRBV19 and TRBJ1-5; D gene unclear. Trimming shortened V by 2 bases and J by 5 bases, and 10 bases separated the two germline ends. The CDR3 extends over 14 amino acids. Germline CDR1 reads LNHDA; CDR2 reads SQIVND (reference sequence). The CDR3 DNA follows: TGTGCCAGTAGTATACGGCAGGTAGATCAGCCCCAGCATTTT. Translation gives CASSIRQVDQPQHF.

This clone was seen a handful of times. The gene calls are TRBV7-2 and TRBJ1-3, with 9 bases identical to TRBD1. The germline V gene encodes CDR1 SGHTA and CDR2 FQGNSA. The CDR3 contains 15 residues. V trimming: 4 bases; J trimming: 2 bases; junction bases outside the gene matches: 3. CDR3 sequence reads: CASSSRQGAGNTIYF. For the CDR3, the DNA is TGTGCCAGCAGCTCCCGACAGGGGGCTGGAAACACCATATATTTT.

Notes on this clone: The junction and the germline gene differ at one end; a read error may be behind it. CDR3: CASSLGTQGSGRADF. The CDR3 DNA sequence: TGCGCCAGCAGCTTGGGAACCCAGGGTAGCGGGAGGGCGGACTTC. This sequence joins TRBV5-1 and TRBJ2-7; 11 nucleotides match TRBD2. Germline CDR1 SGHRS, CDR2 YFSETQ. The CDR3 length is 15 residues.

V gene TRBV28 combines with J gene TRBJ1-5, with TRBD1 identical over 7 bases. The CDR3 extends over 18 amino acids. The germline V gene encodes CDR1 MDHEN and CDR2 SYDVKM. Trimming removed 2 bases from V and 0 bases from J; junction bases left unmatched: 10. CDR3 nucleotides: TGTGCCAGCAGTTTAAGGGGGCGGACATCCTATAGCAATCAGCCCCAGCATTTT. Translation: CASSLRGRTSYSNQPQHF. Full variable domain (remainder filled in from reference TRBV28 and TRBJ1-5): DVKVTQSSRYLVKRTGEKVFLECVQDMDHENMFWYRQDPGLGLRLIYFSYDVKMKEKGDIPEGYSVSREKKERFSLILESASTNQTSMYLCASSLRGRTSYSNQPQHFGDGTRLSIL.

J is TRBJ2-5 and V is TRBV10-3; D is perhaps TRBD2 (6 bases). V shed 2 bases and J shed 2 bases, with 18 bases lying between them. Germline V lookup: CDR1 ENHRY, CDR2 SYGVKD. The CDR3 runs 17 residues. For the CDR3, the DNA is TGTGCCATCAGTGAGCACAGGAGGGAGAAGGGACAAGAGACCCAGTACTTC. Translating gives CAISEHRREKGQETQYF.

CDR3 nucleotides: TGTGCCAGCAGCTTATTAGGGACAAACTCCTACGAGCAGTACTTC. Translating gives CASSLLGTNSYEQYF. The chain is built from TRBV7-2 and TRBJ2-7; possibly TRBD1 for D (6 bases). From germline, CDR1 is SGHTA and CDR2 FQGNSA. Trimming left V 2 bases short and J 0 bases short, with 11 bases between. CDR3 length: 15 amino acids.

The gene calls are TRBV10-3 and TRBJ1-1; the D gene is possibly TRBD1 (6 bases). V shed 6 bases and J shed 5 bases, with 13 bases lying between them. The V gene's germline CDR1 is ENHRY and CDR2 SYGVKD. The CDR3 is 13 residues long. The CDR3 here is CAIRPGQFTEAFF. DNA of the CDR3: TGTGCCATCAGACCCGGACAGTTTACTGAAGCTTTCTTT.

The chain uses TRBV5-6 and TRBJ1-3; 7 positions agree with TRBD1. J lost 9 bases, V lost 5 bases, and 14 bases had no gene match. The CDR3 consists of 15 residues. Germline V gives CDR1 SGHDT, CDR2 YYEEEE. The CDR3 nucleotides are TGTGCCAGCAGGTCCGGTCAGGGGGGTTGGAGCACCATATATTTT. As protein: CASRSGQGGWSTIYF.

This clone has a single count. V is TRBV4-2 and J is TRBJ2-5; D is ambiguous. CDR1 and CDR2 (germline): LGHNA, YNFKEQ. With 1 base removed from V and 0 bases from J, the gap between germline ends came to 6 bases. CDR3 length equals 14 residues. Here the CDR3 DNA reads TGTGCCAGCAGCCAAGCACAGAACCAAGAGACCCAGTACTTC. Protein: CASSQAQNQETQYF.

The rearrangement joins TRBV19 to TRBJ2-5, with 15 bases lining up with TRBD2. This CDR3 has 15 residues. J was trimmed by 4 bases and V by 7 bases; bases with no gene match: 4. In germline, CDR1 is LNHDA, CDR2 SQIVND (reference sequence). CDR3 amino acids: CASNRGLAGGETQYF. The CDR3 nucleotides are TGTGCCAGTAACCGGGGACTAGCGGGAGGAGAGACCCAGTACTTC.

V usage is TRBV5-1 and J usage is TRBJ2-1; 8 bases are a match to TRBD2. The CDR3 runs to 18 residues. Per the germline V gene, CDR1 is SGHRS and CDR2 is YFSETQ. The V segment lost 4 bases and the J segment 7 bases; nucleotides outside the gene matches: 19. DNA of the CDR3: TGCGCCAGCAGCCCACAGCTACTAGCGGTTAGAGCTGGGAATGAGCAGTTCTTC. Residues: CASSPQLLAVRAGNEQFF.

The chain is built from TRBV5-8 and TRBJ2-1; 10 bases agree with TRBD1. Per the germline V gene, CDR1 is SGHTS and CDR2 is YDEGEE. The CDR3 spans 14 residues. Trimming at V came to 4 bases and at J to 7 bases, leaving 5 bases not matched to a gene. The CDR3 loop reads CASSRGTGVNEQFF. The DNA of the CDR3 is TGTGCCAGCAGCCGCGGGACAGGGGTGAATGAGCAGTTCTTC.

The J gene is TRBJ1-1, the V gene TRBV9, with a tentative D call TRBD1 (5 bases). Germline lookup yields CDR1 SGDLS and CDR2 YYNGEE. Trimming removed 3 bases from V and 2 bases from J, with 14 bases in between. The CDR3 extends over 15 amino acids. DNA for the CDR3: TGTGCCAGCAGCGAGGGGCCGACAGAAAACACTGAAGCTTTCTTT. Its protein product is CASSEGPTENTEAFF.

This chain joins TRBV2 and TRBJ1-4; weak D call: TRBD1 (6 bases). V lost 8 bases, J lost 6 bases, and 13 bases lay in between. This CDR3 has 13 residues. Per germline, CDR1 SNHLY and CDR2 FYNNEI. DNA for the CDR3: TGTGCCAGCGCAGGGGTTGGCTATGAAAAACTGTTTTTT. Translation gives CASAGVGYEKLFF. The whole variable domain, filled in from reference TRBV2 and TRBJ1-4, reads EPEVTQTPSHQVTQMGQEVILRCVPISNHLYFYWYRQILGQKVEFLVSFYNNEISEKSEIFDDQFSVERPDGSNFTLKIRSTKLEDSAMYFCASAGVGYEKLFFGSGTQLSVL.

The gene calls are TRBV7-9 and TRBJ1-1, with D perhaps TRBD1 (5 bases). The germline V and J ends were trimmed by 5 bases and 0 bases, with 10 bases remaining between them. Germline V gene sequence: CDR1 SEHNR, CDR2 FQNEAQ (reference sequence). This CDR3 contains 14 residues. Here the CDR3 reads CASSNGHLNTEAFF. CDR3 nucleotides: TGTGCCAGCAGCAACGGACACCTGAACACTGAAGCTTTCTTT.

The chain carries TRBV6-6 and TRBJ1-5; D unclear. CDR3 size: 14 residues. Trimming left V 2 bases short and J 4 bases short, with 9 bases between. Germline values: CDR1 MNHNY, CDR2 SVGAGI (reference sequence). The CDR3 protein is CASSYNAPNQPQHF. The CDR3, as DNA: TGTGCCAGCAGTTACAACGCGCCGAATCAGCCCCAGCATTTT.

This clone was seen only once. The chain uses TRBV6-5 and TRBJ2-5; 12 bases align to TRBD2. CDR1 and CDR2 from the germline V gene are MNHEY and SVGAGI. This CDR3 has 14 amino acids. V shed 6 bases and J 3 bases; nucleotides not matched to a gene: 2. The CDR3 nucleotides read TGTGCCAGCAGGCGACTAGCGGGAGAAGAGACCCAGTACTTC. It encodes CASRRLAGEETQYF.

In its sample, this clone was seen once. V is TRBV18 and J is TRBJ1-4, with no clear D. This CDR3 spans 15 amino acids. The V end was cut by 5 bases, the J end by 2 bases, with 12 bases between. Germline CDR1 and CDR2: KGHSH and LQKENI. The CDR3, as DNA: TGTGCCAGCTCAACTAGCGGGTCCACTAATGAAAAACTGTTTTTT. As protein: CASSTSGSTNEKLFF.

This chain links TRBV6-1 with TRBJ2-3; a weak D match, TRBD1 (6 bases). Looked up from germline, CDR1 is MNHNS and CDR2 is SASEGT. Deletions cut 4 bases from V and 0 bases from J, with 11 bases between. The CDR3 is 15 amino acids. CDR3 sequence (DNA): TGTGCCAGCAGTGTCCGGACAGCTAGCACAGATACGCAGTATTTT. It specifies CASSVRTASTDTQYF.

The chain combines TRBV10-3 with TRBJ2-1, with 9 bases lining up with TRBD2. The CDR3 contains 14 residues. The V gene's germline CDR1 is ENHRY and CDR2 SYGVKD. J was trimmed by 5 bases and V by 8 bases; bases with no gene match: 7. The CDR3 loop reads CAIGKTSGNNEQFF. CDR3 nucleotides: TGTGCCATCGGAAAGACTAGCGGTAACAATGAGCAGTTCTTC.

CDR3 residues: CSVEGLLKTGPNYGYTF. The CDR3, as DNA: TGCAGCGTTGAAGGCCTTCTAAAGACAGGGCCTAACTATGGCTACACCTTC. V and J are TRBV29-1 and TRBJ1-2; TRBD1 matches at 7 bases. Trimming cost V 1 base and J 0 bases; bases outside gene matches: 11. There are 17 residues in the CDR3. CDR1 and CDR2 from the germline V gene are SQVTM and ANQGSEA. Supplemented by reference TRBV29-1 and TRBJ1-2, the full variable domain reads SAVISQKPSRDICQRGTSLTIQCQVDSQVTMMFWYRQQPGQSLTLIATANQGSEATYESGFVIDKFPISRPNLTFSTLTVSNMSPEDSSIYLCSVEGLLKTGPNYGYTFGSGTRLTVV.

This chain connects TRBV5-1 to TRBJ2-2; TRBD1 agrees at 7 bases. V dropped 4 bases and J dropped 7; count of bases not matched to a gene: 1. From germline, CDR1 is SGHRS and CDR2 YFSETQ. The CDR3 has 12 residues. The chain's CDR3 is CASSRQGGELFF. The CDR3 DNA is TGCGCCAGCAGCCGACAGGGCGGGGAGCTGTTTTTT.

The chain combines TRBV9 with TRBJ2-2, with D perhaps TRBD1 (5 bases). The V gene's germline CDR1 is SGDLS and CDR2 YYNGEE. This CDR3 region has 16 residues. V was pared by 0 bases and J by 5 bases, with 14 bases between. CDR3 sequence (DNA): TGTGCCAGCAGCGTAGAGGTTAGGGGCCTTACCGGGGAGCTGTTTTTT. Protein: CASSVEVRGLTGELFF.

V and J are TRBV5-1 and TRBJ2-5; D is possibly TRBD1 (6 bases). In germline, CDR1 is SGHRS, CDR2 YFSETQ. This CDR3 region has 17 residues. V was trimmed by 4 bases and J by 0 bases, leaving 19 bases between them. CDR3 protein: CASSRAGQTLYQETQYF. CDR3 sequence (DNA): TGCGCCAGCAGCCGGGCTGGACAGACCTTGTACCAAGAGACCCAGTACTTC.

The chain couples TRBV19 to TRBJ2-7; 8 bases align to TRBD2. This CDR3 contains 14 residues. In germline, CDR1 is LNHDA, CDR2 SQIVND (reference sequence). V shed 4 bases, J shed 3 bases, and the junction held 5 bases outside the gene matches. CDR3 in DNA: TGTGCCAGTAGTACCGGGACTAGTCTCTACGAGCAGTACTTC. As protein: CASSTGTSLYEQYF.

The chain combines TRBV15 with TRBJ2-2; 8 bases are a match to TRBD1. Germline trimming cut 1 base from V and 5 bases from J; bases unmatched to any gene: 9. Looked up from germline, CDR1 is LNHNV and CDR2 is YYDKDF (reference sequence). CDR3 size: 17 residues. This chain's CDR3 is CATSRGARDRTTGELFF. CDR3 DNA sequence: TGTGCCACCAGCAGAGGAGCTCGGGACAGGACAACCGGGGAGCTGTTTTTT. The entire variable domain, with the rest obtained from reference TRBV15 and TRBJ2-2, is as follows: DAMVIQNPRYQVTQFGKPVTLSCSQTLNHNVMYWYQQKSSQAPKLLFHYYDKDFNNEADTPDNFQSRRPNTSFCFLDIRSPGLGDTAMYLCATSRGARDRTTGELFFGEGSRLTVL.

The CDR3 protein is CASSLLWRRREIDTQYF. The CDR3 coding sequence is TGTGCCAGCAGCTTGTTATGGAGGAGGCGGGAGATCGATACGCAGTATTTT. J is TRBJ2-3 and V is TRBV5-6, with 7 bases identical to TRBD2. V lost 1 base to trimming and J lost 6 bases; unmatched junction nucleotides: 14. CDR1 is SGHDT and CDR2 is YYEEEE in the germline V gene. This CDR3 contains 17 residues.

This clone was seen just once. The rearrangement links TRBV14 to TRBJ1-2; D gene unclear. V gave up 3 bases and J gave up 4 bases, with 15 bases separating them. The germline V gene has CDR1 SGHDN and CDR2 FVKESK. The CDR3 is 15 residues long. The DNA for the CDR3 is TGTGCCAGCAGCCACAGAGGGCTTAGTAGCTATGGCTACACCTTC. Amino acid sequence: CASSHRGLSSYGYTF.

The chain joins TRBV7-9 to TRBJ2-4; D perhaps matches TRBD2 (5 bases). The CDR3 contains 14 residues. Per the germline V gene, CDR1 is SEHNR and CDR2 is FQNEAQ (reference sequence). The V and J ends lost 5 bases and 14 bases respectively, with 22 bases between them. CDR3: CASSTLQEMGSKYF. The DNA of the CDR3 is TGTGCCAGCAGCACACTTCAAGAGATGGGGAGCAAGTACTTC. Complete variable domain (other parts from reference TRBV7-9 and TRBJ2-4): DTGVSQNPRHKITKRGQNVTFRCDPISEHNRLYWYRQTLGQGPEFLTYFQNEAQLEKSRLLSDRFSAERPKGSFSTLEIQRTEQGDSAMYLCASSTLQEMGSKYFGAGTRLSVL.